The sequence of this TCR beta chain was determined in a study of shared clonotypes between healthy human individuals (dated by TCRdb to the early 2020s). Background for the entire study: The cohort comprised a couple of women and a few men aged 18 to 49 years. To increase sequencing depth and limit assay-specific biases, TCR repertoire library preparation and sequencing were carried out by different laboratories using diverse techniques. Each donor's leukapheresis produced roughly between about 0.85 and 10 billion PBMCs. Per donor, three plates each were used for CD4 naive and CD4 memory, two for CD8 naive, and one for CD8 memory. To estimate repertoire size and how much clonotypes are shared between individuals, the study performed deep sequencing of blood TCR repertoires from roughly five healthy adults.

The donors were healthy, HIV-negative adults who had no recently reported acute infections or vaccinations. Every donor was a Caucasian adult residing in Nashville, Tennessee, USA. Magnetic negative selection was used to enrich CD4+ T cells, after which naive cells were positively selected on CD45RA and the negative fraction became the memory subset. After blood collection by leukapheresis, PBMCs were isolated using Ficoll-Histopaque density gradient centrifugation and then cryopreserved in the vapor phase of liquid nitrogen. Analytical flow cytometry was used to check the purity and quantity of every magnetically sorted T cell population. Each sorted fraction had its genomic DNA isolated and then quantified by UV absorbance on a Nanodrop 2000c. Using the deep immunoSEQ assay, multiplex PCR amplified TCR CDR3 regions from genomic DNA. For each cell subset, the extracted genomic DNA was distributed evenly across all wells of several immunoSEQ 96-well plates, and each plate served as one replicate. Each replicate PCR for sorted subsets received 200 ng genomic DNA, equal to tens of thousands of T cell genomes. The purified libraries were quantified using a Qubit 3.0 fluorometer, sized with a Bioanalyzer 2100, and then quantified again using the KAPA Library Quantification kit. Each immunoSEQ 96-well plate was sequenced on its own single-read 150-cycle Illumina NextSeq 550 flow cell. The published analysis was carried out like this. Because the immunoSEQ output held only junctional sequences and lacked quality scores, the filtering could not match the filtering applied to full-length reads. Sequences were annotated with PyIR, a Python wrapper for IgBLAST v1.9, using IMGT germline references to assign V/J genes and CDR3. Reads were removed for weak V/J assignments (E-value above 1e-6), missing CDR3, stop codons, out-of-frame junctions, or ambiguous translated residues. V3J clonotypes were defined as sequences sharing the same inferred V gene, J gene, and CDR3 amino acid sequence. Percentage overlap between repertoires was calculated by dividing the number of shared unique clonotypes by the size of the smaller repertoire. Richness of each repertoire was evaluated using RTK rarefaction, the Chao1 estimator, and Recon v2.1 estimates of unobserved clonotypes. Generation probabilities for all TCRbeta clonotypes obtained by the gDNA method from several donors were computed using OLGA. The immuneACCESS repertoire file appears here via TCRdb, limited to in-frame rearrangements. These files lack a portion of the clones; in checked studies, under half of the deficit traces to unresolved V genes, and the cause of the others is not known. The V and J calls and clone size come from that table; D and trimming were worked out from the DNA. This sample comprises millions of clones, approximately 95% of them detected only once. The ten largest account for 0.13% of the sample.

Trimming removed 1 base from V and 6 bases from J; the gene matches leave 9 bases unexplained. Taken from the germline V gene, the CDR1 and CDR2 loops are MGHRA and YSYEKL. From the cysteine through the phenylalanine, the CDR3 covers 16 amino acids. Just the 48-base CDR3 DNA is kept, in frame starting at base 1. About this clone: There is no known antigen for this receptor. Per-nucleotide qualities are absent, and no much larger clonotype sits a single base away.

The paper's findings and limits, for the study overall: Because the study included only a small number of donors, the genetic and exposure-history diversity represented was limited. Clonotypes shared by all four sorted-subset donors showed higher generation probabilities than non-shared clonotypes. Naive subsets generally had larger estimated clonotype richness than memory subsets. Sampling was restricted to blood, and TCR repertoires in tissues likely differ from the TCR repertoires found in blood. Based on pairwise subsampling, the degree of clonotype sharing among donors was expected to be affected by sequencing depth. Rarefaction of sorted-subset datasets indicated incomplete sequencing despite the large sequencing depth. Sharing across a handful of donors was observed for about 5% of naive CD4, under 4% of naive CD8, about 2.5% of memory CD4, and roughly 0.43% of memory CD8 clonotypes.

Sequencing was carried out using naive CD4+ T cells sorted from blood. Read against the paper, the sample's cell subset or site label means: CD45RA+ positively selected. The rearranged chain carries TRBV4-1 and TRBJ2-1; 7 nucleotides in the junction match TRBD2. The sequence derives from a young man in good health. Read as DNA, the sequence is TGCGCCAGCAGCCAAGGTACGGCGGGAGTATTCAATGAGCAGTTCTTC. This yields the protein CASSQGTAGVFNEQFF.